This TCR beta chain appears in the sequencing data of a study of blood T cell repertoires in COVID-19. The overall study: COVID-19 samples, acute and convalescent, were from the United States, Italy and Spain.

Germline trimming cut 1 base from V and 5 bases from J; bases unmatched to any gene: 5. This CDR3 comprises 15 residues. Germline lookup yields CDR1 SGHRS and CDR2 YFSETQ. Those who participated ranged in age from roughly 18 to 89 years and resided in about two dozen US areas. Cohort allocation depended upon clinical history that participants reported. Cohort 3 donors were reported recovered after two negative PCRs, clearance, or symptom resolution. The data were produced by immunoSEQ multiplex PCR, yet TCRdb's version contains in-frame clones alone and is incomplete. Seen here are roughly 250,000 clones, roughly 90% observed once, and the top ten hold 8.8%.

The chain carries TRBV5-1 and TRBJ1-4; TRBD1 aligns across 7 bases. The sample taken for sequencing was PBMCs or T cells enriched from blood (not recorded which). The TCR sequence derives from a man aged 35-49 years who had recovered from COVID-19. CDR3 bases: TGCGCCAGCAGCTTGTCTGACAGGGAGAATGAAAAACTGTTTTTT. Its translation: CASSLSDRENEKLFF.